The TCR beta chain described here comes from a study of metastatic and nonmetastatic thyroid tumors. Across the whole study: Across blood and tumor or nodule tissue, repertoires from malignant and benign thyroid patients were compared with one another.

Looked up from germline, CDR1 is LNHNV and CDR2 is YYDKDF (reference sequence). V was trimmed by 0 bases and J by 2 bases, leaving 9 bases between them. The CDR3 totals 15 residues. Study conclusions and caveats: According to reports, the diversity of TCR beta was significantly higher in malignant thyroid tumors than in benign nodules, and this held in both blood and tumor samples.

Patients were all untreated before their thyroid surgery. Details on this clone: Antigen specificity is unknown.

TCRdb re-clonotyped the PCR reads through MiXCR. This table has 11,000 or so clones, around 30% appearing once. The receptor was derived from a female donor with papillary thyroid cancer or a benign thyroid nodule (not recorded which). Some clones in this sample may be carry-over from other donors' samples. V usage is TRBV15 and J usage is TRBJ2-3; D gene uncertain. Sequenced: tumor tissue. The chain's CDR3 is CATSRDRAPTDTQYF. The CDR3 DNA reads TGTGCCACCAGCAGAGATCGGGCCCCCACAGATACGCAGTATTTT.